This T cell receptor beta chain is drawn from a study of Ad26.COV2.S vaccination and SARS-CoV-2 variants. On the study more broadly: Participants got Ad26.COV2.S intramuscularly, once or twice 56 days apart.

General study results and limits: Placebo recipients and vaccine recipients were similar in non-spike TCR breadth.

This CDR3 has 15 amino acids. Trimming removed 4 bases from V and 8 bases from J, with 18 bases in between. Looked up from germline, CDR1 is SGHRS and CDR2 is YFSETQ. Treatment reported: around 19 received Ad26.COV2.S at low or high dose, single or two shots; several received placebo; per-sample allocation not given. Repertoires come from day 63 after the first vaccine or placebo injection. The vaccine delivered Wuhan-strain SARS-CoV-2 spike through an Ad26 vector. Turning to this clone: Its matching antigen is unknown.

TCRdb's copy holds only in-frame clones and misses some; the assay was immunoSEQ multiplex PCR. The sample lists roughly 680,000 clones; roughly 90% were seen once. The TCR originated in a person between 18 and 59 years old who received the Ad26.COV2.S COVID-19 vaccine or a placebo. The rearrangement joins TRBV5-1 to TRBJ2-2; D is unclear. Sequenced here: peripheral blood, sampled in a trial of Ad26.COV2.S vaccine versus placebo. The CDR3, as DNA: TGCGCCAGCAGCCGCTTCGCGTCCGCCGCGGGGGAGCTGTTTTTT. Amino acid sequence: CASSRFASAAGELFF.